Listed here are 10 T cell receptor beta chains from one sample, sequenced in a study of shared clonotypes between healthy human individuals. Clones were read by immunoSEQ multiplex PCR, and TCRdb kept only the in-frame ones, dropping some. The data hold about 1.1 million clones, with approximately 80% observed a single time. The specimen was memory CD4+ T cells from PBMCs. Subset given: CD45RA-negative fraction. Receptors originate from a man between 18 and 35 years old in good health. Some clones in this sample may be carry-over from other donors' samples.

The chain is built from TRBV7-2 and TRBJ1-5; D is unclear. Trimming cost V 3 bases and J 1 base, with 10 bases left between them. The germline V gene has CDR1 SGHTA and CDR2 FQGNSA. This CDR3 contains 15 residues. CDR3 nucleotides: TGTGCCAGCAGCTTGAATATGGACAGCAATCAGCCCCAGCATTTT. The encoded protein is CASSLNMDSNQPQHF.

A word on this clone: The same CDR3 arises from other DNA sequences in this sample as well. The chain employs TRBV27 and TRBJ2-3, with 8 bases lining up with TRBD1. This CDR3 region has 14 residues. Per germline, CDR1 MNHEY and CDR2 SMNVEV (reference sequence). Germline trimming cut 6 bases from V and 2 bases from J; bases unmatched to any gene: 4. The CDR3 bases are TGTGCCAGCAGGCGACAGGGGTCCACAGATACGCAGTATTTT. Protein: CASRRQGSTDTQYF.

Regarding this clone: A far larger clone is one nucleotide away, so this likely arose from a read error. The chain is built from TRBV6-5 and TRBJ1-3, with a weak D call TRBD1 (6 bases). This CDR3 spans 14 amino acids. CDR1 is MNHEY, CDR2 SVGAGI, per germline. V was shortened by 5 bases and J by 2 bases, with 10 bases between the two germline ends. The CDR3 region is CASSEAGAGNTIYF. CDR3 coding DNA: TGTGCCAGCAGTGAGGCAGGGGCTGGAAACACCATATATTTT.

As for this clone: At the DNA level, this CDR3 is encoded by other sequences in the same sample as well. The CDR3 DNA sequence: TGTGCCAGCAGTGAGGGGCTAGCGGCCTACAATGAGCAGTTCTTC. Translating gives CASSEGLAAYNEQFF. The chain carries TRBV2 and TRBJ2-1; the match to TRBD2 covers 7 bases. CDR1 and CDR2 (germline): SNHLY, FYNNEI. The CDR3 length is 15 residues. V shed 3 bases, J shed 2 bases, and the junction held 4 bases outside the gene matches.

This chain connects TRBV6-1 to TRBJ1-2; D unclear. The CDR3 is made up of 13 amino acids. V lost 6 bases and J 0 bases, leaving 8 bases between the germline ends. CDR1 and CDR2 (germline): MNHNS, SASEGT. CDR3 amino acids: CASRESTNYGYTF. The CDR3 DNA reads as TGTGCCAGCAGAGAGTCTACTAACTATGGCTACACCTTC.

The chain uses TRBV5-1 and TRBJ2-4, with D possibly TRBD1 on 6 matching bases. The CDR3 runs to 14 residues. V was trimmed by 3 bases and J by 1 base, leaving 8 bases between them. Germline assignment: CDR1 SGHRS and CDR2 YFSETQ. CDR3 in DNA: TGCGCCAGCAGCTCCGGACAGGCCAAAAACATTCAGTACTTC. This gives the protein CASSSGQAKNIQYF.

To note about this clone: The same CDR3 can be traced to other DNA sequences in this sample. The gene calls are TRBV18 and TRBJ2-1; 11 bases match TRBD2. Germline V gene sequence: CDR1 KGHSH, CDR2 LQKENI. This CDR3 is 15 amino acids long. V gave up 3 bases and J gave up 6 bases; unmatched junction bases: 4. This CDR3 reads CASSPLAGGGNEQFF. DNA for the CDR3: TGTGCCAGCTCACCTCTAGCGGGGGGCGGCAATGAGCAGTTCTTC.

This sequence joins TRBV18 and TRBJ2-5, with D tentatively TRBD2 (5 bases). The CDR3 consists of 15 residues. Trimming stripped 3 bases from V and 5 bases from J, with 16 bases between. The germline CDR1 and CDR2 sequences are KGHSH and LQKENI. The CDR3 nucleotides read TGTGCCAGCTCACCGATGAGACCAGAGGGCGAGACCCAGTACTTC. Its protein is CASSPMRPEGETQYF.

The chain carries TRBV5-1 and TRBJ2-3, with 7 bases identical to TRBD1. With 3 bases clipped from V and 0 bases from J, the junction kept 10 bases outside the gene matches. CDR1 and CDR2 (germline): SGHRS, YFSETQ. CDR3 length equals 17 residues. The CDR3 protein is CASSSLTGDTSTDTQYF. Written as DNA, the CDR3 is TGCGCCAGCAGCTCCTTAACAGGGGACACTAGCACAGATACGCAGTATTTT.

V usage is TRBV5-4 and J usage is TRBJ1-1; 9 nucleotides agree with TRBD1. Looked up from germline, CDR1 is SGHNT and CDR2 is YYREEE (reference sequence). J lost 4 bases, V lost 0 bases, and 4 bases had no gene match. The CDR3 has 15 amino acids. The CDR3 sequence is CASSLVPTGGTEAFF. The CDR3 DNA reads TGTGCCAGCAGCTTGGTCCCGACAGGGGGCACTGAAGCTTTCTTT.